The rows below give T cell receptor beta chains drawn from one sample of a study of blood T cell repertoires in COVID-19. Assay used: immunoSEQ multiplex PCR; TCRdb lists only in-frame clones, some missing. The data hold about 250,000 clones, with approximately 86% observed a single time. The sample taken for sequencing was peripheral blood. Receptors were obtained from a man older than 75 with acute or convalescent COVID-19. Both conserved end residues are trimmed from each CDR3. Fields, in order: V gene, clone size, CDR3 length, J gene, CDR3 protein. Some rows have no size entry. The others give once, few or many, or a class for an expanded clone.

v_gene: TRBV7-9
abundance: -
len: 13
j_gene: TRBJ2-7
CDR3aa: ASSQGGTGFWEQY

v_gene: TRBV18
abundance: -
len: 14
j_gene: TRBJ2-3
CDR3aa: ASSPISGSVTDTQY

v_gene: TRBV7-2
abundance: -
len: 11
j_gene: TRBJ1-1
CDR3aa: ASSTGRGFEAF

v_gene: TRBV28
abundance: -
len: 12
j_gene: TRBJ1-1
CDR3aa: ASSSLTKNTEAF

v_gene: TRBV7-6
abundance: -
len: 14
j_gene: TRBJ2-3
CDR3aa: ASSLGSWASTDTQY

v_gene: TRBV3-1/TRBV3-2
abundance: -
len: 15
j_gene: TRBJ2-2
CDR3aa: ASSQPGQGGGAGELF

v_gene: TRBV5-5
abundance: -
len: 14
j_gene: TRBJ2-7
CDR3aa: ASSSDFLAATYEQY

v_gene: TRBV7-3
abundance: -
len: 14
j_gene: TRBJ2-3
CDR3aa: ASSFGQSSPTDTQY

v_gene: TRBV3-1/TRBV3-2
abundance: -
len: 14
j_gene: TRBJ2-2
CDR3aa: ASSPGTSAWTGELF

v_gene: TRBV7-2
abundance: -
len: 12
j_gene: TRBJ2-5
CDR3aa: ASSWAGAGETQY

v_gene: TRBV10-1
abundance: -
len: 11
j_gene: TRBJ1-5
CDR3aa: ASSESCDQPQH

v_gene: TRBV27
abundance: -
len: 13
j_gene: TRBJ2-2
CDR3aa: ASSLGLAIAGELF

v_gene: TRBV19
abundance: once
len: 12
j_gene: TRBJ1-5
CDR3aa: ASSINRGNQPQH

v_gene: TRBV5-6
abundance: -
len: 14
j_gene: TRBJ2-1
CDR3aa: ATFLVGGDSYNEQF

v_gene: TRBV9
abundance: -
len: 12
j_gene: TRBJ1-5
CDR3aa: ASSLSPSNQPQH

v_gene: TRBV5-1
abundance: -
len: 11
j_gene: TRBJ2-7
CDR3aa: ASSLQGGYEQY

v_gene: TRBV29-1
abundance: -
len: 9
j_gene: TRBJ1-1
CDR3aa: SVELGENIT

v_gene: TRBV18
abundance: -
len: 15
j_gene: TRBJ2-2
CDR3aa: ASSPLFLLAGAGELF

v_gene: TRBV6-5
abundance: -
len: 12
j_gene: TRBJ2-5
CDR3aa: ASSYRSEGETQY

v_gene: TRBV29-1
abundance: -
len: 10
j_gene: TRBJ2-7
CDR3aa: SAGTVAYEQY

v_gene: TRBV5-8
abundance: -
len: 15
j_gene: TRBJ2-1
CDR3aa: ASSLYGQGLSYNEQF

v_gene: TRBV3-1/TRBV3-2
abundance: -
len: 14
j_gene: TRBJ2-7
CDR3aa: ASSQGGTSGAYEQY

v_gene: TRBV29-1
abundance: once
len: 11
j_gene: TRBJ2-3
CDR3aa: SVGNSGADTQY

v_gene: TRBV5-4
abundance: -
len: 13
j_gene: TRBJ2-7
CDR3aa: ASSLGGTGLYEQY

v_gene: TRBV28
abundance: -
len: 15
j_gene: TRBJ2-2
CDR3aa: ASRIPGLAVRGGELF

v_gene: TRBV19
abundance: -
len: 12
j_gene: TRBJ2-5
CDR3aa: ASSIRGRQETQY

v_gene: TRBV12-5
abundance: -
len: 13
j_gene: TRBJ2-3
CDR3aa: ASGLGDSYTDTQY

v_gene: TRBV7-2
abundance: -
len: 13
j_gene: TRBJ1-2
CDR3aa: ASSTSMGLGYGYT

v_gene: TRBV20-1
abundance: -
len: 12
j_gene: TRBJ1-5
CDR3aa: SASIGRGEQPQH

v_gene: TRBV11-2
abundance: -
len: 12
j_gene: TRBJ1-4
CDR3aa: ASSSTVFGEKLF

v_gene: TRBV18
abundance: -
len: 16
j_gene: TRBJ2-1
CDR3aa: ASSPMRGSGSSYNEQF

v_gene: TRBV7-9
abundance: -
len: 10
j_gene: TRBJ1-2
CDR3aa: ASSFDYYGYT